This entry lists 10 T cell receptor beta chains sequenced from one sample in a study of shared clonotypes between healthy human individuals. Using immunoSEQ multiplex PCR, the repertoire was profiled, and TCRdb retains in-frame clones only, with some absent. The data contain approximately 2.5 million clones, around nine tenths of them singletons. The sequencing sample was made of naive CD4+ T cells sorted from blood. Noted subset: CD45RA+ positively selected. These receptors were collected from a man aged 18 to 35 in good health.

J is TRBJ2-7 and V is TRBV7-9; D ambiguous. The germline V gene has CDR1 SEHNR and CDR2 FQNEAQ (reference sequence). Trimming pared 4 bases from V and 7 bases from J, leaving 11 bases between. The CDR3 runs to 12 residues. This CDR3 reads CASSSPVREQYF. CDR3 nucleotide sequence: TGTGCCAGCAGCTCCCCGGTAAGAGAGCAGTACTTC.

The rearrangement links TRBV5-6 to TRBJ1-6, with a possible D match to TRBD1 (6 bases). The germline CDR1 and CDR2 sequences are SGHDT and YYEEEE. Trimming took 4 bases from V and 9 from J, leaving 20 bases between them. This CDR3 is 16 amino acids long. The CDR3 coding sequence is TGTGCCAGCAGCAGGTGGACAGTGCCTCTCTCTTCACCCCTCCACTTT. Amino acids: CASSRWTVPLSSPLHF.

This chain links TRBV10-3 with TRBJ2-7; 8 bases fit TRBD1. V lost 3 bases to trimming and J lost 2 bases; unmatched junction nucleotides: 6. Germline V gives CDR1 ENHRY, CDR2 SYGVKD. CDR3 size: 15 residues. CDR3 in amino acids: CAISDGDRSTYEQYF. CDR3 DNA sequence: TGTGCCATCAGTGATGGGGACAGGTCGACCTACGAGCAGTACTTC.

This chain uses TRBV18 with TRBJ1-1; possible D gene TRBD1, 6 bases. The CDR3 is 15 amino acids. The ends were cut back, 2 bases at V and 1 base at J, with 11 bases in the middle. Per the germline V gene, CDR1 is KGHSH and CDR2 is LQKENI. CDR3 loop: CASSPLDSTNTEAFF. Written as DNA, the CDR3 is TGTGCCAGCTCACCATTGGACAGTACGAACACTGAAGCTTTCTTT.

In this sample, this clone turned up a few times. This chain uses TRBV9 with TRBJ1-1, with 7 bases lining up with TRBD1. Germline V gene sequence: CDR1 SGDLS, CDR2 YYNGEE. This CDR3 has 15 amino acids. With 3 bases clipped from V and 10 bases from J, the junction kept 15 bases outside the gene matches. CDR3 nucleotides: TGTGCCAGCAGCGCACCCTCACTCCGGGACAGAGGAGCTTTCTTT. Protein sequence: CASSAPSLRDRGAFF. Full variable domain (outside the CDR3, taken from reference TRBV9 and TRBJ1-1): DSGVTQTPKHLITATGQRVTLRCSPRSGDLSVYWYQQSLDQGLQFLIQYYNGEERAKGNILERFSAQQFPDLHSELNLSSLELGDSALYFCASSAPSLRDRGAFFGQGTRLTVV.

The chain recombines TRBV6-5 with TRBJ2-3; unclear D gene. V gave up 2 bases and J gave up 4 bases, with 13 bases separating them. Germline V gene data show CDR1 as MNHEY and CDR2 as SVGAGI. The CDR3 runs 15 residues. The CDR3 reads CASSYRQPYPDTQYF. Written as DNA, the CDR3 is TGTGCCAGCAGTTACCGCCAACCATACCCAGATACGCAGTATTTT.

The gene calls are TRBV6-1 and TRBJ1-4; D ambiguous. The CDR3 totals 15 residues. V lost 6 bases and J 8 bases, leaving 19 bases between the germline ends. Germline V CDR1 and CDR2: MNHNS, SASEGT. CDR3 amino acids: CASRSLPRGYEKLFF. CDR3 in DNA: TGTGCCAGCAGATCTCTGCCAAGAGGATACGAAAAACTGTTTTTT.

The rearrangement joins TRBV6-6 to TRBJ1-1; D is unresolved. The CDR3 covers 14 residues. Germline CDR1 MNHNY, CDR2 SVGAGI (reference sequence). V was shortened by 2 bases and J by 0 bases, with 7 bases between the two germline ends. The CDR3 DNA sequence: TGTGCCAGCAGTTACGAAGTCATGAACACTGAAGCTTTCTTT. It specifies CASSYEVMNTEAFF.

The rearrangement links TRBV18 to TRBJ1-1, with TRBD1 matching over 8 bases. Trimming at V came to 5 bases and at J to 2 bases, leaving 7 bases not matched to a gene. The CDR3 is 15 amino acids. In germline, CDR1 is KGHSH, CDR2 LQKENI. In DNA form, the CDR3 reads TGTGCCAGCTCAGCCACAGGGGGAGTAAACACTGAAGCTTTCTTT. It encodes CASSATGGVNTEAFF.

The chain employs TRBV10-1 and TRBJ1-5; no clear D gene. Trimming removed 3 bases from V and 0 bases from J, with 12 bases in between. Germline values: CDR1 WNHNN, CDR2 SYGVQD (reference sequence). The CDR3 extends over 16 amino acids. As DNA, the CDR3 is TGCGCCAGCAGTGAAGAGGGTTCCTATAGCAATCAGCCCCAGCATTTT. This gives the protein CASSEEGSYSNQPQHF.